A single sample gave rise to the 32 T cell receptor beta chains below, sequenced in a study of shared clonotypes between healthy human individuals (dated by TCRdb to between 2020 and 2021). Library creation used the immunoSEQ multiplex PCR assay. Sourced from immuneACCESS, this table was stored by TCRdb with only in-frame sequences that have V and J called. A share of the clones is absent; for the studies checked, an unresolved V gene accounts for under half, and the remainder has no known explanation. The sample yields roughly 1,000,000 clones; around 78% were counted once. Clones ranked in the top ten supply more than 0.45% of the sample. The sequenced sample consisted of memory CD4+ T cells from PBMCs. Sample cell subset or site, as interpreted from the label and publication: CD45RA-negative fraction. The receptors derive from a man younger than 35 in good health. Some clones in this sample may be carry-over from other donors' samples.

A word on this clone: This sample includes further DNA sequences coding for the same CDR3. The chain joins TRBV19 to TRBJ1-1; D is unclear. Germline assignment: CDR1 LNHDA and CDR2 SQIVND (reference sequence). The V end was cut by 1 base, the J end by 2 bases, with 8 bases between. CDR3 length equals 14 residues. As DNA, the CDR3 is TGTGCCAGTAGTATAGGGCAGAAAAACACTGAAGCTTTCTTT. Its translation: CASSIGQKNTEAFF.

The rearrangement joins TRBV7-8 to TRBJ1-2, with TRBD1 as a possible D gene (5 bases). Trimming removed 1 base at V and 5 bases at J, with 8 bases between. The CDR3 has 13 amino acids. Germline loops: CDR1 SGHVS, CDR2 FQNEAQ. In nucleotides, the CDR3 is TGTGCCAGCAGCTTAGGGGGCGCGTATGGCTACACCTTC. Translating gives CASSLGGAYGYTF. The complete variable domain, with remaining parts taken from reference TRBV7-8 and TRBJ1-2, reads GAGVSQSPRYKVAKRGQDVALRCDPISGHVSLFWYQQALGQGPEFLTYFQNEAQLDKSGLPSDRFFAERPEGSVSTLKIQRTQQEDSAVYLCASSLGGAYGYTFGSGTRLTVV.

The chain uses TRBV6-6 and TRBJ1-1, with a tentative D call TRBD1 (6 bases). Germline V gene data show CDR1 as MNHNY and CDR2 as SVGAGI (reference sequence). This CDR3 is built from 14 residues. Trimming shortened V by 8 bases and J by 2 bases, and 15 bases separated the two germline ends. The CDR3 region has the DNA TGTGCCAGCCCACCACAGGGAATTAACACTGAAGCTTTCTTT. Translation: CASPPQGINTEAFF.

CDR3 nucleotides: TGTGCCTGGAGTAGGTCCTCCCCGGGGGATACGCAGTATTTT. Protein sequence: CAWSRSSPGDTQYF. The V and J genes are TRBV30 and TRBJ2-3, with D possibly being TRBD2 (5 bases). The germline V gene encodes CDR1 GTSNPN and CDR2 SVGIG (reference sequence). CDR3 size: 14 residues. V was shortened by 2 bases and J by 6 bases, with 15 bases between the two germline ends.

The rearrangement uses TRBV11-2 and TRBJ2-2; D is perhaps TRBD1 (5 bases). The CDR3 runs 13 residues. CDR1 and CDR2 from the germline V gene are SGHAT and FQNNGV. V lost 8 bases, J lost 6 bases, and 13 bases lay in between. Written as DNA, the CDR3 is TGTGCCAGCTCAGGGTCTAACGCCGGGGAGCTGTTTTTT. Translation gives CASSGSNAGELFF.

The genes are TRBV18 and TRBJ2-5, with 8 bases lining up with TRBD2. J was trimmed by 1 base and V by 3 bases; bases with no gene match: 7. This CDR3 spans 16 amino acids. Per the germline V gene, CDR1 is KGHSH and CDR2 is LQKENI. The CDR3 protein is CASSPISGVTQETQYF. CDR3 in DNA: TGTGCCAGCTCACCGATTAGCGGGGTCACCCAAGAGACCCAGTACTTC. The full variable domain, with the rest looked up from reference TRBV18 and TRBJ2-5, is NAGVMQNPRHLVRRRGQEARLRCSPMKGHSHVYWYRQLPEEGLKFMVYLQKENIIDESGMPKERFSAEFPKEGPSILRIQQVVRGDSAAYFCASSPISGVTQETQYFGPGTRLLVL.

This clone was observed a handful of times. The chain links TRBV29-1 to TRBJ1-1; possible D gene TRBD1, 5 bases. Trimming took off 5 bases at V and 4 bases at J, with 14 bases between the two ends. CDR1 and CDR2 from the germline V gene are SQVTM and ANQGSEA. This CDR3 region has 13 residues. CDR3 bases: TGCAGCGTTCTTACAGGTTGGAGCACTGAAGCTTTCTTT. As protein: CSVLTGWSTEAFF.

This chain's CDR3 is CASSLYVGASTQYF. CDR3 coding DNA: TGTGCCAGCAGCTTATATGTCGGGGCCTCGACCCAGTACTTC. The chain links TRBV7-8 to TRBJ2-5; either TRBD1 or TRBD2 may supply D (5 bases each). The CDR3 is 14 amino acids. Germline assignment: CDR1 SGHVS and CDR2 FQNEAQ. Trimming took 2 bases from V and 7 from J, leaving 14 bases between them.

The chain has TRBV30 and TRBJ2-7; tentatively, D is TRBD1 (5 bases). This CDR3 has 12 amino acids. V lost 0 bases and J 4 bases, leaving 7 bases between the germline ends. The V gene's germline CDR1 is GTSNPN and CDR2 SVGIG (reference sequence). The CDR3 is CAWSVTGYEQYF. The CDR3 DNA sequence: TGTGCCTGGAGTGTTACAGGTTACGAGCAGTACTTC. Complete variable domain (other parts from reference TRBV30 and TRBJ2-7): SQTIHQWPATLVQPVGSPLSLECTVEGTSNPNLYWYRQAAGRGLQLLFYSVGIGQISSEVPQNLSASRPQDRQFILSSKKLLLSDSGFYLCAWSVTGYEQYFGPGTRLTVT.

The J gene is TRBJ2-3, the V gene TRBV6-1; D uncertain. V was cut by 9 bases and J by 0 bases, with 7 bases left in between. The CDR3 length is 12 residues. Germline V CDR1 and CDR2: MNHNS, SASEGT. CDR3 sequence: CASHLSTDTQYF. The CDR3 coding sequence is TGTGCCAGTCACCTAAGCACAGATACGCAGTATTTT.

The chain joins TRBV5-5 to TRBJ2-7, with D perhaps being TRBD1 or TRBD2 (5 bases each). Germline V gene lookup returns CDR1 SGHKS and CDR2 YYEKEE (reference sequence). The ends were cut back, 0 bases at V and 4 bases at J, with 11 bases in the middle. The CDR3 spans 14 residues. The CDR3 sequence: CASSLAGRQYEQYF. The CDR3 nucleotides are TGTGCCAGCAGCTTGGCGGGACGGCAATACGAGCAGTACTTC.

This chain joins TRBV4-1 and TRBJ2-1, with 14 positions matching TRBD2. CDR3 length: 17 residues. Germline CDR1 is MGHRA and CDR2 is YSYEKL. J lost 4 bases, V lost 4 bases, and 6 bases had no gene match. The DNA of the CDR3 is TGCGCCAGCAGCCGAGGGGGACTAGCGGGAGTATACAATGAGCAGTTCTTC. This translates into CASSRGGLAGVYNEQFF.

About this clone itself: The identical CDR3 is also encoded by other nucleotide sequences in the sample. The rearrangement links TRBV5-1 to TRBJ2-3, with 12 bases matching TRBD2. Germline CDR1 reads SGHRS; CDR2 reads YFSETQ. The CDR3 has 17 residues. V shed 0 bases and J 3 bases; nucleotides not matched to a gene: 5. The CDR3 protein is CASSLVPSGRGTDTQYF. The CDR3 DNA is TGCGCCAGCAGCTTGGTGCCTAGCGGGAGGGGAACAGATACGCAGTATTTT.

The V call is TRBV5-8, the J call TRBJ2-2; D is perhaps TRBD2 (6 bases). CDR1 SGHTS and CDR2 YDEGEE come from the germline V gene. V was trimmed by 1 base and J by 5 bases, leaving 15 bases between them. This CDR3 comprises 16 residues. CDR3 residues: CASSLYGRKGTGELFF. The CDR3 DNA sequence: TGTGCCAGCAGCTTGTACGGGAGAAAGGGGACCGGGGAGCTGTTTTTT.

This clone has only one observation. The chain combines TRBV18 with TRBJ1-2; a weak D match, TRBD1 (6 bases). The V end was cut by 0 bases, the J end by 4 bases, with 9 bases between. Germline V gives CDR1 KGHSH, CDR2 LQKENI. This CDR3 has 14 amino acids. This CDR3 is CASSPPEGGYGYTF. The DNA of the CDR3 is TGTGCCAGCTCACCACCGGAGGGGGGCTATGGCTACACCTTC.

The chain combines TRBV10-3 with TRBJ1-1, with TRBD1 identical over 9 bases. Per the germline V gene, CDR1 is ENHRY and CDR2 is SYGVKD. J lost 5 bases, V lost 7 bases, and 5 bases had no gene match. This CDR3 has 13 amino acids. CDR3 coding DNA: TGTGCCATCACCCCCGACAGGGGGACTGAAGCTTTCTTT. As protein: CAITPDRGTEAFF.

The table lists this clone with a few counts. CDR3 DNA sequence: TGTGCCAGCAGCCGCCCCGGGACTAGCGCCACAGATACGCAGTATTTT. This gives the protein CASSRPGTSATDTQYF. The chain is built from TRBV7-3 and TRBJ2-3, with 10 bases matching TRBD2. Germline V gives CDR1 SGHTA, CDR2 FQGTGA. After removal of 5 bases from V and 2 bases from J, the junction contained 7 bases not matched to a gene. The CDR3 sequence is 16 residues long.

V is TRBV7-2 and J is TRBJ2-1, with 14 bases aligning to TRBD2. The germline CDR1 and CDR2 sequences are SGHTA and FQGNSA. CDR3 length equals 16 residues. The ends lost 6 bases at V and 7 bases at J; junction bases unmatched: 8. The CDR3 DNA sequence: TGTGCCAGCAGGCGAGGACTAGCGGGAGGTTTGAATGAGCAGTTCTTC. Protein sequence: CASRRGLAGGLNEQFF.

In this sample, this clone turned up once. The sample carries other DNA sequences with the same CDR3. The genes are TRBV14 and TRBJ1-1; 7 nucleotides agree with TRBD1. Germline trimming cut 4 bases from V and 4 bases from J; bases unmatched to any gene: 6. CDR3 size: 14 residues. Germline lookup yields CDR1 SGHDN and CDR2 FVKESK. Here the CDR3 DNA reads TGTGCCAGCAGCCTTAACAGGGGTGGCACTGAAGCTTTCTTT. Translation gives CASSLNRGGTEAFF.

J is TRBJ2-7 and V is TRBV7-9; no definite D call. V was trimmed by 4 bases and J by 2 bases, leaving 15 bases between them. This CDR3 has 15 residues. The germline CDR1 and CDR2 sequences are SEHNR and FQNEAQ (reference sequence). The CDR3 loop is CASSSPGPLTYEQYF. The CDR3 nucleotides read TGTGCCAGCAGCTCACCGGGCCCTCTTACCTACGAGCAGTACTTC.

For this clone: One base separates it from a far larger clone, so it is likely a read error. At the DNA level, this CDR3 is encoded by other sequences in the same sample as well. The V gene is TRBV5-1, the J gene TRBJ1-1; D not resolved. CDR3 length: 14 residues. Trimming cost V 0 bases and J 0 bases, with 6 bases left between them. In germline, CDR1 is SGHRS, CDR2 YFSETQ. CDR3 DNA: TGCGCCAGCAGCTTGGGACTCATGAACACTGAAGCTTTCTTT. It translates to CASSLGLMNTEAFF. The entire variable domain, with the rest obtained from reference TRBV5-1 and TRBJ1-1, is as follows: KAGVTQTPRYLIKTRGQQVTLSCSPISGHRSVSWYQQTPGQGLQFLFEYFSETQRNKGNFPGRFSGRQFSNSRSEMNVSTLELGDSALYLCASSLGLMNTEAFFGQGTRLTVV.

This clone was seen only once. The V call is TRBV5-4, the J call TRBJ2-5; TRBD1 is a possible D gene (6 bases). The length of the CDR3 is 16 residues. Trimming shortened V by 0 bases and J by 2 bases, and 14 bases separated the two germline ends. Germline lookup yields CDR1 SGHNT and CDR2 YYREEE (reference sequence). The CDR3 loop reads CASSLGSGEGQETQYF. CDR3 DNA: TGTGCCAGCAGCTTGGGGTCAGGGGAAGGACAAGAGACCCAGTACTTC.

The rearrangement links TRBV25-1 to TRBJ1-6; 8 bases match TRBD1. CDR3 length: 15 amino acids. CDR1 is MGHDK and CDR2 is SYGVNS in the germline V gene. V dropped 0 bases and J dropped 10; count of bases not matched to a gene: 5. CDR3 coding DNA: TGTGCCAGCAGTGAATATGAAACAGGGGGATCACCCCTCCACTTT. It encodes CASSEYETGGSPLHF.

The chain links TRBV18 to TRBJ1-2; 8 bases are shared with TRBD1. This CDR3 has 16 residues. The germline gives CDR1 KGHSH, CDR2 LQKENI. V lost 4 bases and J lost 1; bases outside the gene matches: 8. The CDR3 sequence: CASSREVDRGNYGYTF. CDR3 coding DNA: TGTGCCAGCTCACGGGAAGTCGACAGGGGTAACTATGGCTACACCTTC.

The rearrangement uses TRBV6-1 and TRBJ2-2, with D possibly being TRBD1 (6 bases). The V end was cut by 4 bases, the J end by 2 bases, with 14 bases between. The germline CDR1 and CDR2 sequences are MNHNS and SASEGT. The CDR3 spans 16 residues. The CDR3 nucleotides are TGTGCCAGCAGTGCCGCCAGGGGTCACAACACCGGGGAGCTGTTTTTT. It encodes CASSAARGHNTGELFF.

Points on this clone: This likely stems from a read error, as it lies one base from a far larger clone. The sample carries other DNA sequences with the same CDR3. The chain recombines TRBV19 with TRBJ1-4; possible D gene TRBD1, 6 bases. The CDR3 is 15 residues long. Per germline, CDR1 LNHDA and CDR2 SQIVND (reference sequence). This CDR3 reads CASGVWGRGNEKLFF. The CDR3 region has the DNA TGCGCCAGTGGGGTTTGGGGCAGGGGTAACGAAAAACTGTTTTTT. Drawing the rest from reference TRBV19 and TRBJ1-4, the complete variable domain is DGGITQSPKYLFRKEGQNVTLSCEQNLNHDAMYWYRQDPGQGLRLIYYSQIVNDFQKGDIAEGYSVSREKKESFPLTVTSAQKNPTAFYLCASGVWGRGNEKLFFGSGTQLSVL.

In this sample, this clone turned up a few times. This chain uses TRBV7-9 with TRBJ1-1, with 9 bases matching TRBD1. J gave up 6 bases and V 2 bases, and 4 bases lay outside the gene matches. Germline CDR1 SEHNR, CDR2 FQNEAQ (reference sequence). The CDR3 extends over 14 amino acids. The CDR3 DNA sequence: TGTGCCAGCAGCTTACGGGGACAGGGTTCTGAAGCTTTCTTT. Translation gives CASSLRGQGSEAFF. Based on the CDR3 plus reference TRBV7-9 and TRBJ1-1, the full variable domain is DTGVSQNPRHKITKRGQNVTFRCDPISEHNRLYWYRQTLGQGPEFLTYFQNEAQLEKSRLLSDRFSAERPKGSFSTLEIQRTEQGDSAMYLCASSLRGQGSEAFFGQGTRLTVV.

In this sample, this clone turned up many times. The chain employs TRBV2 and TRBJ2-2; 9 nucleotides align to TRBD1. J gave up 12 bases and V 2 bases, and 10 bases lay outside the gene matches. Germline V lookup: CDR1 SNHLY, CDR2 FYNNEI. The CDR3 covers 15 residues. The CDR3 reads CASSEWGQGEGKLFF. CDR3 DNA sequence: TGTGCCAGCAGTGAATGGGGACAGGGTGAGGGGAAGCTGTTTTTT.

The gene calls are TRBV2 and TRBJ1-2; 8 bases match TRBD1. V shed 5 bases, J shed 5 bases, and the junction held 1 base outside the gene matches. This CDR3 comprises 12 residues. CDR1 SNHLY and CDR2 FYNNEI come from the germline V gene. CDR3 coding DNA: TGTGCCAGCAGTCAGGGGGCTTATGGCTACACCTTC. This encodes CASSQGAYGYTF.

The V gene is TRBV10-3, the J gene TRBJ2-7; tentative D call: TRBD1 (5 bases). Per the germline V gene, CDR1 is ENHRY and CDR2 is SYGVKD. V lost 0 bases and J lost 5, with 17 bases in between. CDR3 length: 16 amino acids. The CDR3 DNA sequence: TGTGCCATCAGTGAGTCGAATCCAGGGTCCAAAAACGAGCAGTACTTC. Protein: CAISESNPGSKNEQYF.

The chain employs TRBV19 and TRBJ1-5; 7 nucleotides agree with TRBD1. This CDR3 has 16 amino acids. The V segment lost 7 bases and the J segment 0 bases; nucleotides outside the gene matches: 9. In germline, CDR1 is LNHDA, CDR2 SQIVND (reference sequence). DNA for the CDR3: TGTGCCAGTACCTTCATAGGGACAGCTAGCAATCAGCCCCAGCATTTT. It translates to CASTFIGTASNQPQHF.

J is TRBJ1-3 and V is TRBV5-5; perhaps TRBD1 as D (6 bases). The CDR3 totals 15 residues. Trimming shortened V by 6 bases and J by 2 bases, and 15 bases separated the two germline ends. CDR1 SGHKS and CDR2 YYEKEE come from the germline V gene (reference sequence). The CDR3 region has the DNA TGTGCCAGCACGAGAGGGGACACAACTGGAAACACCATATATTTT. This gives the protein CASTRGDTTGNTIYF. The full variable domain, with the rest looked up from reference TRBV5-5 and TRBJ1-3, is DAGVTQSPTHLIKTRGQQVTLRCSPISGHKSVSWYQQVLGQGPQFIFQYYEKEERGRGNFPDRFSARQFPNYSSELNVNALLLGDSALYLCASTRGDTTGNTIYFGEGSWLTVV.